This record looks at one TCR beta chain sequence and its context. This clonotype was counted a few times. There is no known antigen for this receptor. No base qualities exist here, and no much larger clone lies one base off it. This sample stems from a study of human T cells and chemical hapten exposure (TCRdb year 2021). Regarding the research as a whole: For sensitization, 2% DPC in acetone was applied to a 2 cm by 2 cm area of upper inner arm skin. Patients additionally received weekly therapeutic DPC doses to the scalp throughout the approximately 25-week study period. Patch tests used Finn chambers with 0.01% DPC on the upper back, scored after 6 days by International Contact Dermatitis Research Group standards. Alopecia areata with under or over 50% scalp involvement, alopecia totalis and alopecia universalis were represented in the patient cohort, which was mostly female. Libraries were pooled for sequencing, and variation in per-sample TCR yields was attributed mainly to small differences in library volumes within the pool. The study tracked peripheral blood TCR repertoire changes in vivo during primary and secondary sensitization to the hapten diphenylcyclopropenone (DPC) in alopecia patients. Blood was sampled from patients pre-sensitization (week 0) and at 2, 6 and about 24 weeks after DPC sensitization. For TCR sequencing, blood came from 25 to 35 alopecia patients at anywhere from one to four time points (pre-sensitization, 2, 6 and 24 weeks). The full study reports these points: Patch test score was positively correlated with the number of PT1 expanded TCRs, with significance at thresholds 8, 16 and 32 but not at 4. Significantly more large CDR3 similarity clusters were formed by expanded TCRs than by pre-sensitization or healthy control sets, consistent with antigen-driven responses. After repeated subsampling, changes were observed in the strength of the expansion versus patch-test correlation and in the threshold at which the correlation became significant. No change with DPC sensitization was found in the number of TCRs above 1 in 1000 frequency, and no evidence of global repertoire structure alterations was found. All patients had alopecia, a presumed autoimmune disease, so their immune response might differ from that of healthy individuals.

The V end gives up 2 bases and the J end 6 bases, leaving 6 bases in the junction not matched to a gene. The CDR3 sequence holds 14 residues, the cysteine and phenylalanine included. The entry retains the CDR3 DNA only, 42 bases that are in frame from base 1. Sequences MGHRA (CDR1) and YSYEKL (CDR2) are obtained from the germline V gene. Libraries were built with RACE. Instrument on record: NextSeq 500. Library preparation attached unique molecular identifiers to individual cDNA molecules for quantitative, reproducible TCR counting. Each blood RNA sample was used to sequence both TCR alpha and TCR beta chains. From the authors' description of their analysis: Samples had a median of about 96,000 TCRs, with a range from 23,224 to 690,600. V, J and CDR3 annotation of the TCR reads was performed with the Decombinator software suite. For the PS versus PT1 abundance plots, all samples were subsampled to the same number of TCRs (28,000). TCRs were defined as expanded if absent before sensitization and observed at least eight times at the 2-week time point. Using fastp trimming at Q25 and MiXCR clonotype assembly, TCRdb reanalyzed the public sequencing data and kept in-frame beta chains. Duplicate CDR3 protein sequences are folded into a single record with the most common DNA and genes. The V and J calls and clone size are TCRdb's, not the authors'. A total of roughly 360,000 distinct CDR3 sequences appear in this sample, roughly 5% of them only once. The ten largest clones take up about 2.2% of the sample.

The time point label corresponds to: patch test 1, 2 weeks after DPC sensitization. Per the publication, the treatment or condition label means: therapeutic diphenylcyclopropenone sensitization with weekly scalp DPC. At every patch-test visit, the blood draw took place before the patch test was put on. Patients were eligible if aged 18 to 70, diagnosed with alopecia and judged suitable for DPC therapy, and pregnant patients were excluded. Unfractionated whole blood was collected in Tempus Blood RNA tubes, and total RNA was extracted from that blood. The chain employs TRBV4-1 and TRBJ1-2; 7 middle bases align to TRBD1. Sequencing used whole blood, obtained in connection with sensitization to the hapten diphenylcyclopropenone (DPC). This clonotype was obtained from a woman between 50 and 59 years old with alopecia areata. Some clones in this sample may be carry-over from other donors' samples. CDR3 sequence: CASSQRLQGDGYTF. In nucleotide form, the sequence is TGCGCCAGCAGCCAACGGCTCCAGGGGGATGGCTACACCTTC.